This TCR beta chain was captured in a study of blood T cell repertoires in COVID-19. The CDR3 is 12 amino acids. Germline values: CDR1 SGDLS, CDR2 YYNGEE. The ends lost 3 bases at V and 11 bases at J; junction bases unmatched: 3. Profiling relied on immunoSEQ multiplex PCR, and the TCRdb table lists in-frame clones only, not all of them. The repertoire holds more than 95,000 clones, with approximately 88% as singletons. Source material: peripheral blood. This rearrangement joins TRBV9 to TRBJ1-1, with 11 bases lining up with TRBD1. The TCR originated in a human donor in a cohort sampled during active COVID-19. CDR3 nucleotide sequence: TGTGCCAGCAGCGGCCGGGACAGGGGGGCTTTCTTT. Its protein product is CASSGRDRGAFF.